This TCR beta chain was captured by sequencing in a study of PD-L1 blockade in urothelial cancer. Across the whole study: Prior chemotherapy ranged from 0 to 3 regimens per patient. Blood underwent analysis 3 weeks (second dose) and 6 weeks after treatment began.

PCRs each included synthetic TCR analog templates spiked in. Clones were read by immunoSEQ multiplex PCR, and TCRdb kept only the in-frame ones, dropping some. The sample yields about 110,000 clones, around 85% seen once. Concerning this clone: One end of the junction fails to match germline, which may point to a read error.

The patients' disease, urothelial carcinoma, was locally advanced or metastatic. The CDR3 spans 15 residues. From germline, CDR1 is SSHAT and CDR2 FNYEAQ (reference sequence). The receptor's source is a man between 50 and 59 years old with urothelial cancer. The sequencing here drew on PBMCs, taken around atezolizumab (anti-PD-L1) treatment. J is TRBJ2-1 and V is TRBV7-7; 12 nucleotides agree with TRBD2. CDR3 sequence (DNA): TGTGCTAGCAGCTCGACTAGCGGGAGTAACAATGAGCAGTTCTTC. Its protein product is CASSSTSGSNNEQFF.